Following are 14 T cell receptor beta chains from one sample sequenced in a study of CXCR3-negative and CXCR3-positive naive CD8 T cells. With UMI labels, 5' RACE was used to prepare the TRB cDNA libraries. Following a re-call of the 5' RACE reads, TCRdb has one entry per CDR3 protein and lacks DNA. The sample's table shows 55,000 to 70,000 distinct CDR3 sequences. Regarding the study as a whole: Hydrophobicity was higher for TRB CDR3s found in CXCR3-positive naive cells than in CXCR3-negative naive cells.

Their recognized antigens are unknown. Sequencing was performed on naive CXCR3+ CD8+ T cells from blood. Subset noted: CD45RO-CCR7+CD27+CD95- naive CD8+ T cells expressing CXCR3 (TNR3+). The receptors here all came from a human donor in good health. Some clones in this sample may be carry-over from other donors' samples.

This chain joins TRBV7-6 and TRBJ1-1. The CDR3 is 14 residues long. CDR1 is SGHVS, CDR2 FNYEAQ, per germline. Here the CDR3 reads CASSLATENTEAFF.

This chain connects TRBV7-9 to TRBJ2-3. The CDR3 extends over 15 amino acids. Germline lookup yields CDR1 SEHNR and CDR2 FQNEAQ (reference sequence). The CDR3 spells CASSPPLIRTDTQYF.

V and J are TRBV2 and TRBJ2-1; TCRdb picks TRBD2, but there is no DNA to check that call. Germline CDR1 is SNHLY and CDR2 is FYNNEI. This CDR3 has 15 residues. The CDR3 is CASSTLAGGYNEQFF.

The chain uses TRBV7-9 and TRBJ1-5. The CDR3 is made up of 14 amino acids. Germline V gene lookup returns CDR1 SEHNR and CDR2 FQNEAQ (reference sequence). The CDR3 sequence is CASSLGLGSQPQHF. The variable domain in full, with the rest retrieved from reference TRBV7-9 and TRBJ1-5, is DTGVSQNPRHKITKRGQNVTFRCDPISEHNRLYWYRQTLGQGPEFLTYFQNEAQLEKSRLLSDRFSAERPKGSFSTLEIQRTEQGDSAMYLCASSLGLGSQPQHFGDGTRLSIL.

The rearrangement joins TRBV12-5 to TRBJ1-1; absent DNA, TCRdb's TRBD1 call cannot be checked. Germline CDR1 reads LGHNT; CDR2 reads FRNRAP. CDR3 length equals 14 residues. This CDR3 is CASAHDTGNTEAFF.

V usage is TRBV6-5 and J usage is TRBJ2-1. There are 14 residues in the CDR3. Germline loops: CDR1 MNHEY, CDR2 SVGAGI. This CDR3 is CARHNDGCSHEQFF.

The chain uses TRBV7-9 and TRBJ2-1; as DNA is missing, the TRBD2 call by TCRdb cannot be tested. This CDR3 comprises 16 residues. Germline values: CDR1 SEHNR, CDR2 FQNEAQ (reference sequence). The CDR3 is CASAIPGLAGVLEQFF.

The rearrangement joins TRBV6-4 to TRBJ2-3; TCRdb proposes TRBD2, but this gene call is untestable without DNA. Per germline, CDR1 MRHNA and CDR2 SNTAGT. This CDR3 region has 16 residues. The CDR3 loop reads CASSDSLAGTTDTQYF.

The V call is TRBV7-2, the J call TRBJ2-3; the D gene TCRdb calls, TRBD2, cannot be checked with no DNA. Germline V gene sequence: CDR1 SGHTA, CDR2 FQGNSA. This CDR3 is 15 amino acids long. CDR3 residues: CASSKGVAGADTQYF. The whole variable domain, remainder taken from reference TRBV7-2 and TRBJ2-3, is GAGVSQSPSNKVTEKGKDVELRCDPISGHTALYWYRQSLGQGLEFLIYFQGNSAPDKSGLPSDRFSAERTGGSVSTLTIQRTQQEDSAVYLCASSKGVAGADTQYFGPGTRLTVL.

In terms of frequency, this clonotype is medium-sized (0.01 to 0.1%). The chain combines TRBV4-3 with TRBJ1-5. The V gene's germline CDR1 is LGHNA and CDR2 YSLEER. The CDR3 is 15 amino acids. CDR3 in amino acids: CASSQDRGPDQPQHF.

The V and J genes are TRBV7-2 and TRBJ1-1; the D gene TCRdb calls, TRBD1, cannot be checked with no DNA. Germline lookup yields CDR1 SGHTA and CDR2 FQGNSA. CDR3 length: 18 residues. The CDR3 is CASSTHWTGGAENTEAFF. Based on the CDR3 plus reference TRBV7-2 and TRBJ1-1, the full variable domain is GAGVSQSPSNKVTEKGKDVELRCDPISGHTALYWYRQSLGQGLEFLIYFQGNSAPDKSGLPSDRFSAERTGGSVSTLTIQRTQQEDSAVYLCASSTHWTGGAENTEAFFGQGTRLTVV.

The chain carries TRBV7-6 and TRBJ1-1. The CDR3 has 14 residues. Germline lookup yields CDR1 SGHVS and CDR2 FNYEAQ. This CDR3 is CASSVGLGNTEAFF.

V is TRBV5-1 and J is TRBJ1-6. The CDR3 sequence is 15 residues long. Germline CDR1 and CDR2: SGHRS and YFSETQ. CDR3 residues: CASSSDRAGNSPLHF.

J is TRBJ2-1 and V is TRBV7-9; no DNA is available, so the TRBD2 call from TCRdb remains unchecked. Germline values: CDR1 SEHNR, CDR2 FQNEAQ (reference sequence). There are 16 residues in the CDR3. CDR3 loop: CASSPREGDPYNEQFF.